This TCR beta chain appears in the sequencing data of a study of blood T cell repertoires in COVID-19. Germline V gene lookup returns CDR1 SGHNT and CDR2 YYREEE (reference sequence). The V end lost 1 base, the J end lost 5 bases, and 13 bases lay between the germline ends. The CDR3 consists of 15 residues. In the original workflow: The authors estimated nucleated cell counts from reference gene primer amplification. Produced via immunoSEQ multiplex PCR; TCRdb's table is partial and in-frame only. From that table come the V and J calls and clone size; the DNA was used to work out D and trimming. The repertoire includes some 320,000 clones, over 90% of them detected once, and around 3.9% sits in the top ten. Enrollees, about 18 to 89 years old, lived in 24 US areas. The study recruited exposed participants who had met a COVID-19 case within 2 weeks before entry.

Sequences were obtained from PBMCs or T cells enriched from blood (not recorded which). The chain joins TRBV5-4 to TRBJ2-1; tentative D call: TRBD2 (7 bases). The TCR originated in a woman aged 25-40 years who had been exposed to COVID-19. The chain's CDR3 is CASSLWRGLNNEQFF. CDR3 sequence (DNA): TGTGCCAGCAGCTTGTGGCGGGGGCTGAACAATGAGCAGTTCTTC.